A selection of T cell receptor beta chains follows, all from one sample in a study of Ad26.COV2.S vaccination and SARS-CoV-2 variants. Libraries were prepared by immunoSEQ multiplex PCR; TCRdb keeps only in-frame clonotypes and omits some of them. The repertoire consists of hundreds of thousands of clones, with approximately 92% occurring once and the leading ten covering around 2.5%. Here the sequenced sample was peripheral blood, taken in a trial of Ad26.COV2.S vaccine versus placebo. Receptors originate from a person aged 18 to 65 who received the Ad26.COV2.S COVID-19 vaccine or a placebo. Each CDR3 is given with its conserved first and last residue. The order of the fields is CDR3 protein, CDR3 DNA, clone size, J gene, D gene, V gene. A D gene is named only where the DNA matches it firmly. Where a row states a size, it is once, few, many or the class of an expanded clone; other rows omit it.

cdr3_aa: CASSWDVETQYF
cdr3_nt: TGTGCCAGCAGTTGGGACGTAGAGACCCAGTACTTC
clone_size: .
j_call: TRBJ2-5
d_call: .
v_call: TRBV2

cdr3_aa: CASSAGGHQETQYF
cdr3_nt: TGCGCCAGCAGTGCGGGCGGGCACCAAGAGACCCAGTACTTC
clone_size: .
j_call: TRBJ2-5
d_call: .
v_call: TRBV5-1

cdr3_aa: CASSPGLAPSGSRQFF
cdr3_nt: TGTGCCAGCTCACCGGGGCTAGCCCCCTCGGGCTCCCGGCAGTTCTTC
clone_size: .
j_call: TRBJ2-1
d_call: .
v_call: TRBV18

cdr3_aa: CASSHQRGAETQYF
cdr3_nt: TGTGCCAGCAGCCACCAGAGGGGAGCGGAGACCCAGTACTTC
clone_size: .
j_call: TRBJ2-5
d_call: .
v_call: TRBV7-2

cdr3_aa: CATSRGRTNTEAFF
cdr3_nt: TGTGCCACCAGCAGAGGACGGACAAACACTGAAGCTTTCTTT
clone_size: .
j_call: TRBJ1-1
d_call: .
v_call: TRBV15

cdr3_aa: CASSSGPDTEAFF
cdr3_nt: TGTGCCAGCAGCTCGGGCCCCGACACTGAAGCTTTCTTT
clone_size: .
j_call: TRBJ1-1
d_call: .
v_call: TRBV7-6

cdr3_aa: CASSQDLVTGNQPQHF
cdr3_nt: TGCGCCAGCAGCCAAGATCTGGTGACAGGCAATCAGCCCCAGCATTTT
clone_size: .
j_call: TRBJ1-5
d_call: .
v_call: TRBV4-3

cdr3_aa: CASSDHGGRGDTQYF
cdr3_nt: TGTGCCAGCAGTGATCACGGGGGCCGTGGAGATACGCAGTATTTT
clone_size: .
j_call: TRBJ2-3
d_call: .
v_call: TRBV6-1

cdr3_aa: CATSDFRDTIATNEKLFF
cdr3_nt: TGTGCCACCAGTGATTTCCGGGACACAATCGCAACTAATGAAAAACTGTTTTTT
clone_size: .
j_call: TRBJ1-4
d_call: .
v_call: TRBV24-1

cdr3_aa: CASSSGTSGDKDTQYF
cdr3_nt: TGTGCCAGCAGCTCAGGGACTAGCGGGGATAAAGATACGCAGTATTTT
clone_size: .
j_call: TRBJ2-3
d_call: TRBD2
v_call: TRBV5-6

cdr3_aa: CASRNLTGRGGTDTQYF
cdr3_nt: TGCGCCAGCAGGAATCTAACAGGGAGAGGGGGCACAGATACGCAGTATTTT
clone_size: .
j_call: TRBJ2-3
d_call: .
v_call: TRBV10-1

cdr3_aa: CASSPNSDNEQFF
cdr3_nt: TGTGCCAGCAGCCCAAATAGCGACAATGAGCAGTTCTTC
clone_size: .
j_call: TRBJ2-1
d_call: .
v_call: TRBV5-4

cdr3_aa: CASSLSWGNEQYF
cdr3_nt: TGCGCCAGCAGCTTGAGCTGGGGTAACGAGCAGTACTTC
clone_size: .
j_call: TRBJ2-7
d_call: .
v_call: TRBV5-1

cdr3_aa: CSVGQGHGYTF
cdr3_nt: TGCAGCGTCGGACAGGGCCATGGCTACACCTTC
clone_size: .
j_call: TRBJ1-2
d_call: TRBD1
v_call: TRBV29-1

cdr3_aa: CASSLEPGEEKLFF
cdr3_nt: TGTGCCAGCAGCTTAGAGCCAGGGGAAGAAAAACTGTTTTTT
clone_size: .
j_call: TRBJ1-4
d_call: .
v_call: TRBV7-8

cdr3_aa: CASSLIRGPVGNTIYF
cdr3_nt: TGTGCCAGCAGCCTTATCAGGGGGCCTGTTGGAAACACCATATATTTT
clone_size: .
j_call: TRBJ1-3
d_call: TRBD1
v_call: TRBV11-2

cdr3_aa: CASSQRFDQPQHF
cdr3_nt: TGTGCCAGCAGTCAACGGTTCGATCAGCCCCAGCATTTT
clone_size: .
j_call: TRBJ1-5
d_call: .
v_call: TRBV27

cdr3_aa: CATAAFPPGVNPTDTQYF
cdr3_nt: TGTGCCACCGCAGCATTCCCCCCGGGGGTCAACCCCACAGATACGCAGTATTTT
clone_size: .
j_call: TRBJ2-3
d_call: .
v_call: TRBV2

cdr3_aa: CSVERAGLETQYF
cdr3_nt: TGCAGCGTTGAGCGGGCAGGGTTAGAGACCCAGTACTTC
clone_size: .
j_call: TRBJ2-5
d_call: .
v_call: TRBV29-1

cdr3_aa: CASSYPGPNTGELFF
cdr3_nt: TGTGCCAGCAGTTACCCGGGACCAAACACCGGGGAGCTGTTTTTT
clone_size: once
j_call: TRBJ2-2
d_call: .
v_call: TRBV6-5

cdr3_aa: CASSRRPGLVTNANTGELFF
cdr3_nt: TGTGCCAGCAGCAGGAGACCGGGACTAGTGACAAACGCGAACACCGGGGAGCTGTTTTTT
clone_size: .
j_call: TRBJ2-2
d_call: TRBD2
v_call: TRBV6-6

cdr3_aa: CASSSKTNTGELFF
cdr3_nt: TGTGCCAGCAGCTCCAAAACTAACACCGGGGAGCTGTTTTTT
clone_size: .
j_call: TRBJ2-2
d_call: .
v_call: TRBV7-2

cdr3_aa: CASSIVGTNYGYTF
cdr3_nt: TGTGCCAGTAGTATCGTTGGAACTAACTATGGCTACACCTTC
clone_size: .
j_call: TRBJ1-2
d_call: .
v_call: TRBV19

cdr3_aa: CSVAGQGTTQYF
cdr3_nt: TGCAGCGTTGCCGGGCAGGGGACGACCCAGTACTTC
clone_size: .
j_call: TRBJ2-5
d_call: .
v_call: TRBV29-1

cdr3_aa: CASSVTGTHYGYTF
cdr3_nt: TGTGCCAGCAGTGTGACAGGAACTCACTATGGCTACACCTTC
clone_size: few
j_call: TRBJ1-2
d_call: .
v_call: TRBV25-1

cdr3_aa: CASRQGQQPQHF
cdr3_nt: TGTGCCAGTCGTCAGGGCCAGCAGCCCCAGCATTTT
clone_size: once
j_call: TRBJ1-5
d_call: .
v_call: TRBV19

cdr3_aa: CAITAGTSGIEETQYF
cdr3_nt: TGTGCCATCACCGCCGGGACTAGCGGGATTGAAGAGACCCAGTACTTC
clone_size: .
j_call: TRBJ2-5
d_call: TRBD2
v_call: TRBV10-3

cdr3_aa: CATSRSWGNKPYEQYF
cdr3_nt: TGTGCCACCAGCAGAAGCTGGGGTAACAAGCCCTACGAGCAGTACTTC
clone_size: .
j_call: TRBJ2-7
d_call: .
v_call: TRBV15

cdr3_aa: CASSQDFDTQYF
cdr3_nt: TGCGCCAGCAGCCAAGATTTTGATACGCAGTATTTT
clone_size: .
j_call: TRBJ2-3
d_call: .
v_call: TRBV4-3

cdr3_aa: CASSSSAYSNQPQHF
cdr3_nt: TGTGCCAGCAGCTCCTCAGCTTATAGCAATCAGCCCCAGCATTTT
clone_size: .
j_call: TRBJ1-5
d_call: .
v_call: TRBV3-1/TRBV3-2

cdr3_aa: CASSDSNSNQPQHF
cdr3_nt: TGTGCCAGCAGCGACAGTAATAGCAATCAGCCCCAGCATTTT
clone_size: .
j_call: TRBJ1-5
d_call: .
v_call: TRBV2

cdr3_aa: CASSLASGQPQHF
cdr3_nt: TGTGCCAGCAGCTTGGCCTCAGGGCAGCCCCAGCATTTT
clone_size: .
j_call: TRBJ1-5
d_call: .
v_call: TRBV5-6

cdr3_aa: CARPTGKVRYGYTF
cdr3_nt: TGTGCCAGACCGACAGGGAAGGTTCGGTATGGCTACACCTTC
clone_size: .
j_call: TRBJ1-2
d_call: TRBD1
v_call: TRBV19

cdr3_aa: CAISATGGSGYTF
cdr3_nt: TGTGCCATCAGTGCTACAGGGGGCAGTGGCTACACCTTC
clone_size: .
j_call: TRBJ1-2
d_call: TRBD1
v_call: TRBV10-3

cdr3_aa: CASIEDSGNTIYF
cdr3_nt: TGTGCCAGTATCGAGGACTCTGGAAACACCATATATTTT
clone_size: .
j_call: TRBJ1-3
d_call: .
v_call: TRBV19

cdr3_aa: CASSPQVATNEKLFF
cdr3_nt: TGTGCCAGCAGCCCCCAGGTTGCAACTAATGAAAAACTGTTTTTT
clone_size: .
j_call: TRBJ1-4
d_call: .
v_call: TRBV7-2

cdr3_aa: CASSQFSGVGGKNNEQFF
cdr3_nt: TGTGCCAGCAGCCAATTTTCGGGAGTGGGGGGAAAAAACAATGAGCAGTTCTTC
clone_size: .
j_call: TRBJ2-1
d_call: .
v_call: TRBV7-9

cdr3_aa: CASSQFGSLSYEQYF
cdr3_nt: TGTGCCAGCAGCCAGTTTGGGAGTTTGTCCTACGAGCAGTACTTC
clone_size: .
j_call: TRBJ2-7
d_call: .
v_call: TRBV9

cdr3_aa: CASSLGGPYEQYF
cdr3_nt: TGTGCCAGCAGCCTCGGGGGCCCCTACGAGCAGTACTTC
clone_size: .
j_call: TRBJ2-7
d_call: .
v_call: TRBV3-1/TRBV3-2

cdr3_aa: CASSQVRIPSYNEQFF
cdr3_nt: TGCGCCAGCAGCCAAGTGAGAATTCCCTCCTACAATGAGCAGTTCTTC
clone_size: once
j_call: TRBJ2-1
d_call: .
v_call: TRBV4-1

cdr3_aa: CASTETPAETQYF
cdr3_nt: TGTGCCAGCACAGAGACTCCGGCGGAGACCCAGTACTTC
clone_size: .
j_call: TRBJ2-5
d_call: .
v_call: TRBV2

cdr3_aa: CAISEPGQGRADTQYF
cdr3_nt: TGTGCCATCAGTGAACCGGGACAGGGACGAGCAGATACGCAGTATTTT
clone_size: .
j_call: TRBJ2-3
d_call: TRBD1
v_call: TRBV10-3

cdr3_aa: CASGNTNTEAFF
cdr3_nt: TGTGCCAGCGGTAACACGAACACTGAAGCTTTCTTT
clone_size: once
j_call: TRBJ1-1
d_call: .
v_call: TRBV28

cdr3_aa: CASRAGGAGQPQHF
cdr3_nt: TGTGCCAGCAGGGCAGGGGGCGCAGGACAGCCCCAGCATTTT
clone_size: .
j_call: TRBJ1-5
d_call: TRBD1
v_call: TRBV28